Below are 32 T cell receptor beta chains sequenced from a single sample in a study of cytomegalovirus exposure and HLA in healthy donors. The PCR made use of 60 Vbeta and 13 Jbeta primers. Profiling relied on immunoSEQ multiplex PCR, and the TCRdb table lists in-frame clones only, not all of them. The repertoire holds about 100,000 clones, with around three quarters as singletons. Sequenced material: PBMCs. These receptors originate from a female donor in good health and CMV-seropositive.

This rearrangement joins TRBV9 to TRBJ2-2; TRBD1 matches at 9 bases. The germline gives CDR1 SGDLS, CDR2 YYNGEE. Unmatched junction bases numbered 5, after V lost 1 base and J lost 4 bases. CDR3 size: 16 residues. The CDR3 sequence: CASSVNRGPGTGELFF. CDR3 DNA: TGTGCCAGCAGCGTAAACAGGGGGCCGGGCACCGGGGAGCTGTTTTTT. Together with reference TRBV9 and TRBJ2-2, the CDR3 gives the full variable domain: DSGVTQTPKHLITATGQRVTLRCSPRSGDLSVYWYQQSLDQGLQFLIQYYNGEERAKGNILERFSAQQFPDLHSELNLSSLELGDSALYFCASSVNRGPGTGELFFGEGSRLTVL.

The V gene is TRBV12-5, the J gene TRBJ2-1; TRBD2 is a possible D gene (6 bases). V gave up 1 base and J gave up 8 bases, with 12 bases separating them. CDR3 length equals 14 residues. Germline values: CDR1 LGHNT, CDR2 FRNRAP. The CDR3 region has the DNA TGTGCTAGTGGTTTGGGGCTCCCGGGGGATGAGCAGTTCTTC. This encodes CASGLGLPGDEQFF.

The chain uses TRBV11-2 and TRBJ1-2; no clear D. This CDR3 is built from 15 residues. Germline V gene lookup returns CDR1 SGHAT and CDR2 FQNNGV. The V end lost 3 bases, the J end lost 3 bases, and 14 bases lay between the germline ends. The CDR3 DNA reads TGTGCCAGCAGCTTCGGGGTACGTTGGGACTATGGCTACACCTTC. Protein sequence: CASSFGVRWDYGYTF.

The chain employs TRBV27 and TRBJ2-2; 7 bases match TRBD1. Germline V gene sequence: CDR1 MNHEY, CDR2 SMNVEV (reference sequence). CDR3 length: 16 residues. After removal of 9 bases from V and 1 base from J, the junction contained 11 bases not matched to a gene. The CDR3 DNA reads as TGTGCCAGTAGGAACCACAGGGGCCGGAACACCGGGGAGCTGTTTTTT. Its translation is CASRNHRGRNTGELFF.

V and J are TRBV5-8 and TRBJ1-1; 10 bases are shared with TRBD1. V dropped 0 bases and J dropped 6; count of bases not matched to a gene: 11. The germline CDR1 and CDR2 sequences are SGHTS and YDEGEE. The CDR3 sequence is 17 residues long. The CDR3 nucleotides are TGTGCCAGCAGCTTGGGGACAGGGGGGGCGGTTGTCTCTGAAGCTTTCTTT. Amino acids: CASSLGTGGAVVSEAFF.

The gene calls are TRBV4-1 and TRBJ2-2, with D perhaps matching TRBD2 (7 bases). Trimming pared 3 bases from V and 6 bases from J, leaving 14 bases between. Per the germline V gene, CDR1 is MGHRA and CDR2 is YSYEKL. This CDR3 spans 15 amino acids. CDR3 nucleotide sequence: TGCGCCAGCAGCCAGGCCCGGGGGGCCCCCGGGGAGCTGTTTTTT. As protein: CASSQARGAPGELFF.

With respect to this clone: The germline gene is not matched at one end of the junction; a read error may be the cause. This chain links TRBV7-9 with TRBJ2-3; 8 bases align to TRBD1. CDR1 and CDR2 from the germline V gene are SEHNR and FQNEAQ (reference sequence). The CDR3 runs to 14 residues. The chain's CDR3 is CSSSLQGGLDTQYF. Written as DNA, the CDR3 is TGTTCCAGCAGCTTACAGGGGGGTCTAGATACGCAGTATTTT.

The gene calls are TRBV6-1 and TRBJ2-7; D remains unclear. Trimming cost V 6 bases and J 5 bases, with 17 bases left between them. Germline CDR1 and CDR2: MNHNS and SASEGT. This CDR3 spans 14 amino acids. DNA for the CDR3: TGTGCCAGCAGACCCTTGGGCGCCGATCACGAGCAGTACTTC. Protein product: CASRPLGADHEQYF.

The rearrangement joins TRBV15 to TRBJ2-5; 8 positions agree with TRBD2. The CDR3 spans 15 residues. Trimming cost V 3 bases and J 3 bases; bases outside gene matches: 6. Germline V gives CDR1 LNHNV, CDR2 YYDKDF (reference sequence). In DNA, the CDR3 is TGTGCCACCAGCAGGAGCGGGAGTTGGGAAGAGACCCAGTACTTC. Encoded protein: CATSRSGSWEETQYF.

The chain uses TRBV4-2 and TRBJ1-5, with TRBD1 matching over 9 bases. This CDR3 contains 16 residues. CDR1 LGHNA and CDR2 YNFKEQ come from the germline V gene. V gave up 5 bases and J gave up 5 bases; unmatched junction bases: 10. Here the CDR3 DNA reads TGTGCCAGCAGCTCTCAGGACAGGGGAGAGGATCAGCCCCAGCATTTT. Protein: CASSSQDRGEDQPQHF.

The chain couples TRBV7-9 to TRBJ1-2; D possibly corresponds to TRBD1 (6 bases). The CDR3 runs 15 residues. Trimming took off 3 bases at V and 7 bases at J, with 18 bases between the two ends. The germline gives CDR1 SEHNR, CDR2 FQNEAQ (reference sequence). The CDR3 region has the DNA TGTGCCAGCAGCTTTGATGGACAGCCGGCCCTTGGCTACACCTTC. The encoded protein is CASSFDGQPALGYTF.

This clone was observed once. This chain links TRBV7-8 with TRBJ2-1; TRBD2 agrees at 9 bases. CDR1 and CDR2 from the germline V gene are SGHVS and FQNEAQ. The ends lost 1 base at V and 4 bases at J; junction bases unmatched: 8. This CDR3 has 17 amino acids. The CDR3 region has the DNA TGTGCCAGCAGCTTAGTGGGACTAGCAGAAAAATACAATGAGCAGTTCTTC. Its protein product is CASSLVGLAEKYNEQFF.

This chain joins TRBV7-2 and TRBJ1-1; the D gene is possibly TRBD1 (6 bases). V lost 3 bases, J lost 1 base, and 9 bases lay in between. This CDR3 spans 14 amino acids. The germline CDR1 and CDR2 sequences are SGHTA and FQGNSA. The CDR3 DNA follows: TGTGCCAGCAGCTTGACACAGGGGAACACTGAAGCTTTCTTT. The encoded protein is CASSLTQGNTEAFF.

The chain combines TRBV6-1 with TRBJ2-4; a weak D match, TRBD2 (6 bases). The CDR3 contains 17 residues. The germline gives CDR1 MNHNS, CDR2 SASEGT. Between the trimmed V and J ends, which lost 3 bases and 0 bases, there was a span of 15 bases. Written as DNA, the CDR3 is TGTGCCAGCAGTGAGGGACTTACTCTACTAGCCAAAAACATTCAGTACTTC. The encoded protein is CASSEGLTLLAKNIQYF.

This chain uses TRBV9 with TRBJ2-3; D remains ambiguous. With 0 bases removed from V and 0 bases from J, the gap between germline ends came to 5 bases. Germline CDR1 SGDLS, CDR2 YYNGEE. The CDR3 sequence is 14 residues long. This CDR3 is CASSVVPSTDTQYF. The CDR3 DNA is TGTGCCAGCAGCGTAGTCCCTAGCACAGATACGCAGTATTTT.

In its sample, this clone was seen once. This rearrangement joins TRBV10-3 to TRBJ1-2; the D is unclear. The CDR3 contains 13 residues. The germline V and J ends were trimmed by 1 base and 6 bases, with 9 bases remaining between them. Germline values: CDR1 ENHRY, CDR2 SYGVKD. The DNA for the CDR3 is TGTGCCATCAGTGAGTTCGGGGAGGATGGCTACACCTTC. It is translated as CAISEFGEDGYTF.

The rearrangement joins TRBV19 to TRBJ2-3, with TRBD2 as a possible D gene (5 bases). The CDR3 has 14 amino acids. The V end lost 3 bases, the J end lost 1 base, and 8 bases lay between the germline ends. Germline V gene data show CDR1 as LNHDA and CDR2 as SQIVND (reference sequence). CDR3 bases: TGTGCCAGTAGTATTCGGGAAGGCACAGATACGCAGTATTTT. Protein: CASSIREGTDTQYF.

The V and J genes are TRBV6-6 and TRBJ1-2; unclear D gene. V lost 4 bases and J lost 3, with 6 bases in between. In germline, CDR1 is MNHNY, CDR2 SVGAGI (reference sequence). The CDR3 spans 12 residues. This CDR3 is CASSSPDYGYTF. CDR3 bases: TGTGCCAGCAGTTCCCCCGACTATGGCTACACCTTC.

The rearrangement uses TRBV11-2 and TRBJ2-6; 8 bases are shared with TRBD2. The CDR3 extends over 18 amino acids. The germline V gene has CDR1 SGHAT and CDR2 FQNNGV. The ends lost 4 bases at V and 3 bases at J; junction bases unmatched: 11. The CDR3 reads CASSSPLSGSGGANVLTF. In nucleotides, the CDR3 is TGTGCCAGCAGCTCCCCCCTGAGCGGGAGCGGTGGGGCCAACGTCCTGACTTTC.

The rearrangement links TRBV7-9 to TRBJ2-2, with no clear D. Per germline, CDR1 SEHNR and CDR2 FQNEAQ (reference sequence). The CDR3 runs to 12 residues. Trimming removed 4 bases from V and 5 bases from J, with 5 bases in between. CDR3 bases: TGTGCCAGCAGCTATACTACCGGGGAGCTGTTTTTT. Protein product: CASSYTTGELFF. Based on the CDR3 plus reference TRBV7-9 and TRBJ2-2, the full variable domain is DTGVSQNPRHKITKRGQNVTFRCDPISEHNRLYWYRQTLGQGPEFLTYFQNEAQLEKSRLLSDRFSAERPKGSFSTLEIQRTEQGDSAMYLCASSYTTGELFFGEGSRLTVL.

V gene TRBV2 combines with J gene TRBJ2-7; D is unresolved. CDR3 length equals 12 residues. Germline V CDR1 and CDR2: SNHLY, FYNNEI. Trimming cost V 4 bases and J 2 bases, with 6 bases left between them. The CDR3 region is CASSGTAYEQYF. CDR3 in DNA: TGTGCCAGCAGTGGTACAGCCTACGAGCAGTACTTC.

The chain carries TRBV27 and TRBJ2-3; TRBD1 matches 7 bases. Germline lookup yields CDR1 MNHEY and CDR2 SMNVEV (reference sequence). This CDR3 is 16 amino acids long. The junction had 8 bases not matched to a gene; V was cut back by 3 bases and J by 2 bases. CDR3 bases: TGTGCCAGCAGTTTGACCGGGACAGCGGTCACAGATACGCAGTATTTT. It yields the protein CASSLTGTAVTDTQYF.

The chain couples TRBV13 to TRBJ2-1; the D gene is possibly TRBD2 (6 bases). V gave up 7 bases and J gave up 8 bases, with 33 bases separating them. The CDR3 has 19 residues. Germline CDR1 and CDR2: PRHDT and FYEKMQ (reference sequence). CDR3 region: CASTISLLSGSTNWDEQFF. In DNA form, the CDR3 reads TGTGCCAGCACCATCTCCCTACTTAGCGGCTCGACGAATTGGGATGAGCAGTTCTTC.

This clone was recorded once. V is TRBV10-1 and J is TRBJ2-5; 10 bases match TRBD2. The CDR3 has 16 residues. The V gene end was trimmed by 2 bases and the J gene end by 5 bases; junction bases not matched to a gene: 8. The germline CDR1 and CDR2 sequences are WNHNN and SYGVQD (reference sequence). The CDR3 DNA reads as TGCGCCAGCAGTGAGGGGGCAGCGGGAGGGTTGGAGACCCAGTACTTC. Protein product: CASSEGAAGGLETQYF.

Of note for this clone: A read error may account for a junction end that differs from germline. The chain uses TRBV27 and TRBJ2-1, with 9 bases aligning to TRBD2. This CDR3 is built from 15 residues. In germline, CDR1 is MNHEY, CDR2 SMNVEV (reference sequence). The CDR3 protein is CASSSQAGGPIGGIF. DNA of the CDR3: TGTGCCAGCAGTTCCCAAGCGGGGGGCCCCATTGGTGGAATCTTC.

V is TRBV30 and J is TRBJ2-1; no firm D call. Germline CDR1 reads GTSNPN; CDR2 reads SVGIG (reference sequence). The CDR3 extends over 11 amino acids. V lost 4 bases, J lost 8 bases, and 9 bases lay in between. In DNA form, the CDR3 reads TGTGCCTGGACAGCCCGGGATGAGCAGTTCTTC. Encoded protein: CAWTARDEQFF.

This rearrangement joins TRBV18 to TRBJ2-1; D is possibly TRBD2 (5 bases). In germline, CDR1 is KGHSH, CDR2 LQKENI. The V end was cut by 5 bases, the J end by 4 bases, with 15 bases between. The CDR3 runs to 15 residues. CDR3 sequence: CASSTQSGGYNEQFF. Written as DNA, the CDR3 is TGTGCCAGCTCAACGCAAAGCGGAGGATACAATGAGCAGTTCTTC.

The chain couples TRBV14 to TRBJ1-2, with D perhaps TRBD1 (5 bases). Trimming took 3 bases from V and 2 from J, leaving 7 bases between them. This CDR3 spans 13 amino acids. Germline values: CDR1 SGHDN, CDR2 FVKESK. In DNA form, the CDR3 reads TGTGCCAGCAGCCACTCAGGGAACTATGGCTACACCTTC. This encodes CASSHSGNYGYTF.

Only one count was recorded for this clone. The junction differs from germline at one of its ends, possibly a read error. V and J are TRBV11-2 and TRBJ2-1, with a possible D match to TRBD1 (5 bases). Germline CDR1 and CDR2: SGHAT and FQNNGV. The CDR3 sequence is 14 residues long. CDR3 residues: CASTLQVSSNEQFF. DNA of the CDR3: TGTGCCAGCACCCTACAGGTTTCCTCCAATGAGCAGTTCTTC.

The chain combines TRBV6-6 with TRBJ2-5; a possible D gene is TRBD2 (6 bases). Per the germline V gene, CDR1 is MNHNY and CDR2 is SVGAGI (reference sequence). The CDR3 covers 14 residues. The V gene lost 2 bases and the J gene lost 5 bases, with 12 bases spanning the gap. CDR3: CASSYRPGRETQYF. CDR3 in DNA: TGTGCCAGCAGTTACAGGCCAGGGAGGGAGACCCAGTACTTC.

V gene TRBV30 combines with J gene TRBJ1-2, with 10 positions matching TRBD1. CDR1 and CDR2 from the germline V gene are GTSNPN and SVGIG (reference sequence). The CDR3 extends over 15 amino acids. V lost 3 bases, J lost 3 bases, and 7 bases stayed unmatched. The CDR3: CAWRGQGTIYYGYTF. In DNA, the CDR3 is TGTGCCTGGAGGGGACAGGGGACTATCTACTATGGCTACACCTTC.

The chain is built from TRBV5-1 and TRBJ1-1; D perhaps matches TRBD1 (6 bases). Between the trimmed V and J ends, which lost 4 bases and 3 bases, there was a span of 10 bases. The germline CDR1 and CDR2 sequences are SGHRS and YFSETQ. The CDR3 runs 13 residues. The CDR3 DNA follows: TGCGCCAGCAGCGTGGAGGGGGACACTGAAGCTTTCTTT. Its protein is CASSVEGDTEAFF.